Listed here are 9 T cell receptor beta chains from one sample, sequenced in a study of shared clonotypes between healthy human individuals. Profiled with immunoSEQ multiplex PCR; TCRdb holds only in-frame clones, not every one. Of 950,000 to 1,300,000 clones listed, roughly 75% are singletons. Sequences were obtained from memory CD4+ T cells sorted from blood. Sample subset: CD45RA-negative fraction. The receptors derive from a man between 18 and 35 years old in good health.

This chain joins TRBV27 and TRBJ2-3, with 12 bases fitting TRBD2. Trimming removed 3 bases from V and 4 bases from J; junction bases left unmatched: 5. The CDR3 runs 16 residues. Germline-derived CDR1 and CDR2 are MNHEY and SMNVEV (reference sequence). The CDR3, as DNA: TGTGCCAGCAGTTTTCTGGCTAGCGGGGGGGCAGATACGCAGTATTTT. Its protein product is CASSFLASGGADTQYF.

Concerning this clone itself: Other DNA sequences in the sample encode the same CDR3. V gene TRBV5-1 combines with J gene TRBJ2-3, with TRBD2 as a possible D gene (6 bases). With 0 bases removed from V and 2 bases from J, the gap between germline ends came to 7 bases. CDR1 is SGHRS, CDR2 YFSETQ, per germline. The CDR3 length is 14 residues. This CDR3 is CASSLAGVTDTQYF. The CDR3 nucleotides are TGCGCCAGCAGCTTGGCGGGGGTCACAGATACGCAGTATTTT.

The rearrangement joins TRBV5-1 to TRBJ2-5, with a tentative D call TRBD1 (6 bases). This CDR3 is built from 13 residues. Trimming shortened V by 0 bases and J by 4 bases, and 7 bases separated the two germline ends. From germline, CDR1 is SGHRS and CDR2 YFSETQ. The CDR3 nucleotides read TGCGCCAGCAGCTTGGGGGGGCCAGAGACCCAGTACTTC. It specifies CASSLGGPETQYF.

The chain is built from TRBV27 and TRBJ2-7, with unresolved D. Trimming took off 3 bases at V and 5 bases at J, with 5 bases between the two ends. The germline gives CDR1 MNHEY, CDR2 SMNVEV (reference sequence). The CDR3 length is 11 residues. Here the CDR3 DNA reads TGTGCCAGCAGTTTTTTAAACGAGCAGTACTTC. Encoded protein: CASSFLNEQYF.

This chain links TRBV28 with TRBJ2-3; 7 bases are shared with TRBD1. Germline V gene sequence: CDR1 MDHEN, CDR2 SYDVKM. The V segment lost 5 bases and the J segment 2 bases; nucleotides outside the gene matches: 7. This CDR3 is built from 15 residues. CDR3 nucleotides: TGTGCCAGCAGTCGTGGGACAGCCGTCACAGATACGCAGTATTTT. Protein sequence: CASSRGTAVTDTQYF.

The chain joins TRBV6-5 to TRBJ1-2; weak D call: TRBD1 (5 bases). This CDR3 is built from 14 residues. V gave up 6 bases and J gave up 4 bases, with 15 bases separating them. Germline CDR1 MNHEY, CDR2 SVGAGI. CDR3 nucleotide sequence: TGTGCCAGCAGCAGGGCGGTTTTTGGCTATGGCTACACCTTC. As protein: CASSRAVFGYGYTF.

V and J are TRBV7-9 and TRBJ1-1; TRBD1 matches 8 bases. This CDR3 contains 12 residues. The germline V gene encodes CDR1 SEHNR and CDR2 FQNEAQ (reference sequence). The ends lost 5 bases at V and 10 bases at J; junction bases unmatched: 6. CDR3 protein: CASSPGQGRAFF. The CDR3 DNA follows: TGTGCCAGCAGCCCTGGACAGGGAAGAGCTTTCTTT.

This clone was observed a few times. CDR3 bases: TGTGCCAGCAGTGAAGACAGGGTGAGCGGCTACACCTTC. Its translation is CASSEDRVSGYTF. The rearrangement links TRBV2 to TRBJ1-2; D possibly corresponds to TRBD1 (6 bases). Trimming pared 1 base from V and 8 bases from J, leaving 11 bases between. CDR3 length: 13 amino acids. Germline loops: CDR1 SNHLY, CDR2 FYNNEI.

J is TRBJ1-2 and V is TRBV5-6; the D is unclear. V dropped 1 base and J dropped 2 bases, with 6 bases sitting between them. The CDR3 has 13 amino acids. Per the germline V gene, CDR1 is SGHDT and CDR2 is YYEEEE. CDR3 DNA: TGTGCCAGCAGCTTGAGTGTGAACTATGGCTACACCTTC. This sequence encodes CASSLSVNYGYTF.